This T cell receptor beta chain was sequenced for a study of blood T cell repertoires in COVID-19. For the study at large: The origin of the acute and convalescent COVID-19 samples was the United States, Italy and Spain.

The study recruited people aged 18 to 89 years across about 25 US areas. Donors of Cohort 3 who recovered were those that had two negative PCRs, clearance, or symptom resolution. The germline gives CDR1 SQVTM, CDR2 ANQGSEA. J gave up 4 bases and V 5 bases, and 10 bases lay outside the gene matches. The CDR3 covers 15 residues. Sequencing used immunoSEQ multiplex PCR; TCRdb keeps in-frame clones, though not all of them. The sample shows about 160,000 clones, 75% to 85% of them seen only once. V gene TRBV29-1 combines with J gene TRBJ1-5, with 8 bases that match TRBD1. Sequenced material: PBMCs or T cells enriched from blood (not recorded which). The source is a woman aged 60 to 75 who had recovered from COVID-19. This CDR3 is CSVKYGTGTNQPQHF. The CDR3 DNA sequence: TGCAGCGTTAAATACGGGACAGGAACAAATCAGCCCCAGCATTTT.